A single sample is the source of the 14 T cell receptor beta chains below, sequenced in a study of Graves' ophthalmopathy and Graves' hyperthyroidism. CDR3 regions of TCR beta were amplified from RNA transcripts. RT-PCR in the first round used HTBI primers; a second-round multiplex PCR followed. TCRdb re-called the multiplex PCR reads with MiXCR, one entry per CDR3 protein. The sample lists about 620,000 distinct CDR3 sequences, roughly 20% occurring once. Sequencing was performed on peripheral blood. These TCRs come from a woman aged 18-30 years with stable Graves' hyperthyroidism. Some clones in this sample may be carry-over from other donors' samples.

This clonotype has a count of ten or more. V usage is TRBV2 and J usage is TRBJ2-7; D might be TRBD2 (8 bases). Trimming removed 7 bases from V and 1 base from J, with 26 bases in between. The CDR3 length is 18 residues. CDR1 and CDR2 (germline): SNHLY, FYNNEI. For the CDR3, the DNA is TGTGCCAGCATGGGACCGGGCGGGGGGACAGTCGTTTCCTACGAGCAGTACTTC. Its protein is CASMGPGGGTVVSYEQYF. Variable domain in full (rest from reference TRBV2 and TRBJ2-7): EPEVTQTPSHQVTQMGQEVILRCVPISNHLYFYWYRQILGQKVEFLVSFYNNEISEKSEIFDDQFSVERPDGSNFTLKIRSTKLEDSAMYFCASMGPGGGTVVSYEQYFGPGTRLTVT.

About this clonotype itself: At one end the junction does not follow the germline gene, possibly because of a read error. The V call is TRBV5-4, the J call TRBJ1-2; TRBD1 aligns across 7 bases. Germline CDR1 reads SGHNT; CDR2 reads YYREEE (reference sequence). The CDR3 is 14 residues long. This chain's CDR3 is CASSSGQNPYGFTF. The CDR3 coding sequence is TGTGCCAGCAGCTCGGGACAGAACCCTTATGGCTTCACCTTC. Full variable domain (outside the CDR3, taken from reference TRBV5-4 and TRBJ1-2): ETGVTQSPTHLIKTRGQQVTLRCSSQSGHNTVSWYQQALGQGPQFIFQYYREEENGRGNFPPRFSGLQFPNYSSELNVNALELDDSALYLCASSSGQNPYGFTFGSGTRLTVV.

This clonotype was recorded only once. The CDR3 protein is CASTLGERRVLGEQYF. In DNA, the CDR3 is TGTGCCAGCACCCTCGGGGAGCGTAGGGTGTTGGGCGAGCAGTACTTC. The chain recombines TRBV12-3 or TRBV12-4 with TRBJ2-7; possibly TRBD2 for D (5 bases). Trimming removed 7 bases from V and 6 bases from J, with 25 bases in between. The CDR3 runs 16 residues.

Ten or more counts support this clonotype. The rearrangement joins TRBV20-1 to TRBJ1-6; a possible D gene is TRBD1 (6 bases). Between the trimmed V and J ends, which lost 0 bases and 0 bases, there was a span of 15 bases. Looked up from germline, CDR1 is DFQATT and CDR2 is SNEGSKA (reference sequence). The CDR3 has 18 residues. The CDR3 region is CSARDWTTGSSYNSPLHF. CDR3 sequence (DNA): TGCAGTGCTAGAGATTGGACGACAGGCAGCTCCTATAATTCACCCCTCCACTTT.

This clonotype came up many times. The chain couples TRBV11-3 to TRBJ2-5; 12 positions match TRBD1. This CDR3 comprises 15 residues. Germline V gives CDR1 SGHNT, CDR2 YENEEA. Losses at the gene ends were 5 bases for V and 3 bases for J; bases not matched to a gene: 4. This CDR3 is CASSPGTGGEETQYF. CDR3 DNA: TGTGCCAGCAGCCCCGGGACAGGGGGCGAAGAGACCCAGTACTTC.

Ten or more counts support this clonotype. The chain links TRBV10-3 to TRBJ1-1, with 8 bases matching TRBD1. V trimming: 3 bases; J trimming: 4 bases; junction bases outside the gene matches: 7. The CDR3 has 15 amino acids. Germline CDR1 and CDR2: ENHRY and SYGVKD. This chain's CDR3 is CAISDKETGGTEAFF. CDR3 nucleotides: TGTGCCATCAGTGATAAAGAAACAGGGGGCACTGAAGCTTTCTTT.

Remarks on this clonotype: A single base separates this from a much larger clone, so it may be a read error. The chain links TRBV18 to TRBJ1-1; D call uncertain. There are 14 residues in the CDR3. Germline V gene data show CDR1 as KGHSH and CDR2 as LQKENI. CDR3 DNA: TGTGTCAGCTCCCCGACCGATTTGGGGACTGAAGCTTTCTTT. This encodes CVSSPTDLGTEAFF.

In nucleotides, the CDR3 is TGTGCCAGCTCGCGGACAGGGGGCTTGCGGGGCTACACCTTC. This codes for CASSRTGGLRGYTF. The rearrangement links TRBV12-3 or TRBV12-4 to TRBJ1-2; 11 bases line up with TRBD1. The CDR3 has 14 residues. With V trimmed by 8 bases and J by 8 bases, 10 bases remained unmatched.

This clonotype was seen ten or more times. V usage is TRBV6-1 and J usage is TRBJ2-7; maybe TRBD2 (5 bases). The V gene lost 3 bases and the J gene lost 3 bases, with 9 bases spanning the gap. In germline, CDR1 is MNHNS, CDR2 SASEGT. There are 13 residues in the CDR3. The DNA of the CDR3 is TGTGCCAGCAGTGAGGACTCGGACTACGAGCAGTACTTC. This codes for CASSEDSDYEQYF.

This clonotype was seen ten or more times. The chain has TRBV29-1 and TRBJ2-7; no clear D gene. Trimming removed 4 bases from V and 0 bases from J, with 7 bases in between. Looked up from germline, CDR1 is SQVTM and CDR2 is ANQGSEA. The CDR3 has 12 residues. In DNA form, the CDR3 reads TGCAGCGTTGGGCAGGCCTCCTACGAGCAGTACTTC. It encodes CSVGQASYEQYF.

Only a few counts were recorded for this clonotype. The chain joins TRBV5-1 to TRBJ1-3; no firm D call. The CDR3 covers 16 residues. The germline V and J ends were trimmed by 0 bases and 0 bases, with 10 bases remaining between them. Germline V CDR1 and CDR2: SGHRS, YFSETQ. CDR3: CASSLVQLSSGNTIYF. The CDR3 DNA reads TGCGCCAGCAGCTTGGTTCAGTTGAGCTCTGGAAACACCATATATTTT.

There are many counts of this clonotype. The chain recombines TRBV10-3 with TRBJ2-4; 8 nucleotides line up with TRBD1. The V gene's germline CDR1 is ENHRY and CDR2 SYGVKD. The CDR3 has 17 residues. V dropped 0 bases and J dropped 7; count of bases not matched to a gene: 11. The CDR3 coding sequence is TGTGCCATCAGTGAGTCCTACACCGACAGGGGTGACAACATTCAGTACTTC. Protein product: CAISESYTDRGDNIQYF.

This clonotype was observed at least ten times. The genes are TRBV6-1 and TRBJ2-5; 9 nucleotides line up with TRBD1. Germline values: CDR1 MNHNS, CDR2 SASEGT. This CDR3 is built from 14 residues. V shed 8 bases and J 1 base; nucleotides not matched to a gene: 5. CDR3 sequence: CASYRDRVQETQYF. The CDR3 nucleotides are TGTGCCAGCTATCGGGACAGGGTCCAAGAGACCCAGTACTTC.

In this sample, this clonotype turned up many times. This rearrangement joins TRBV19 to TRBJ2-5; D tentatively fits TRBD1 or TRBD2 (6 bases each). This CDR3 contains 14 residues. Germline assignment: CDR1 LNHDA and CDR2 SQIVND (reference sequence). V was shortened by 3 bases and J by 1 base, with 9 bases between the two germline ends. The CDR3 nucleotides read TGTGCCAGTAGTATTGGAGGGGGCCAAGAGACCCAGTACTTC. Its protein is CASSIGGGQETQYF.